This T cell receptor (beta chain) comes out of a study of neurological immune-mediated disorders. Losses at the gene ends were 5 bases for V and 7 bases for J; bases not matched to a gene: 3. The germline gives CDR1 SGHTA, CDR2 FQGNSA. The CDR3 covers 14 residues. TCRdb reprocessed the 5' RACE reads with MiXCR, giving one entry per CDR3 protein. The sample lists over 25,000 distinct CDR3 sequences, around 21% seen once, with about a sixth in the top ten. The sample holds many counts of this clonotype. This chain links TRBV7-2 with TRBJ1-6; 9 nucleotides agree with TRBD1. The source of this sequence is a woman aged 60-75 years in good health. Source material: PBMCs. Here the CDR3 reads CASSEQGANSPLHF. CDR3 bases: TGTGCCAGCAGCGAACAGGGGGCAAATTCACCCCTCCACTTT.